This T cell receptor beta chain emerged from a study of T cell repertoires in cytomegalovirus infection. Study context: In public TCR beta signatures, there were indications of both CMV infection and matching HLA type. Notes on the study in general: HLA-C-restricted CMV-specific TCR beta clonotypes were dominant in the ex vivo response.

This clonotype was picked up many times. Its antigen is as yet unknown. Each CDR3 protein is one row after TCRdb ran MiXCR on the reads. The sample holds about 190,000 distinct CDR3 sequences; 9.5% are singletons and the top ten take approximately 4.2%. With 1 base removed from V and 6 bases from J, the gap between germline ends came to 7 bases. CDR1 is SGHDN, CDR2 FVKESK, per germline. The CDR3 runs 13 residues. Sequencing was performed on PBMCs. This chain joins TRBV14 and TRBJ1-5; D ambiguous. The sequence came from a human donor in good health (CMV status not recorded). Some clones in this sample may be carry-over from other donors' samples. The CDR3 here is CASSQVYGQPQHF. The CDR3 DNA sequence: TGTGCCAGCAGCCAAGTTTACGGTCAGCCCCAGCATTTT.